A selection of T cell receptor beta chains follows, all from one sample in a study of T cell repertoires in cytomegalovirus infection. TCRdb reprocessed the reads via MiXCR and lists one record per CDR3 protein. The sample includes about 260,000 distinct CDR3 sequences, approximately 14% of them seen just once. Sequencing was performed on PBMCs. These receptors all come from a human donor in good health (CMV status not recorded). Some clones in this sample may be carry-over from other donors' samples. CDR3s include the opening cysteine and the closing phenylalanine or tryptophan.

J,V,CDR3
TRBJ2-7,TRBV20-1,CSATIGSSYEQYF
TRBJ1-1,TRBV7-2,CASSLADRGRRETEAFF
TRBJ2-4,TRBV2,CASKGSWNIQYF
TRBJ2-1,TRBV11-3,CASSLTSRGGVPNEQFF
TRBJ2-7,TRBV7-2,CASSPPGAPSYEQYF
TRBJ1-5,TRBV29-1,CSVRTGPNQPQHF
TRBJ2-7,TRBV9,CASSVEPGPYEQYF
TRBJ1-1,TRBV20-1,CSARDVMNTEAFF
TRBJ2-7,TRBV6-5,CASSVDREYEQYF
TRBJ2-5,TRBV29-1,CSVRALGREETQYF
TRBJ2-1,TRBV5-1,CASSWGGRGLNTEQFF
TRBJ1-2,TRBV7-2,CASSTDRYGYTF
TRBJ2-7,TRBV18,CASSPLAGLYEQYF
TRBJ2-3,TRBV7-9,CASSPEEDTQYF
TRBJ1-1,TRBV2,CASSESTYTEAFF
TRBJ1-1,TRBV23-1,CASSLDSPESEAFF
TRBJ1-2,TRBV20-1,CSAQEDYYGYTF
TRBJ2-1,TRBV7-9,CALWDKGPSYNEQFF
TRBJ2-1,TRBV25-1,CASSAASGRMYNEQFF
TRBJ2-1,TRBV6-2/TRBV6-3,CASELAGGYNEQFF
TRBJ1-5,TRBV5-1,CASRHLRGPGQGIDSNQPQHF
TRBJ2-7,TRBV29-1,CSIRDRVREQYF
TRBJ1-4,TRBV12-3/TRBV12-4,CASSQLNEKLFF
TRBJ2-7,TRBV7-8,CATDQVFGEQYF